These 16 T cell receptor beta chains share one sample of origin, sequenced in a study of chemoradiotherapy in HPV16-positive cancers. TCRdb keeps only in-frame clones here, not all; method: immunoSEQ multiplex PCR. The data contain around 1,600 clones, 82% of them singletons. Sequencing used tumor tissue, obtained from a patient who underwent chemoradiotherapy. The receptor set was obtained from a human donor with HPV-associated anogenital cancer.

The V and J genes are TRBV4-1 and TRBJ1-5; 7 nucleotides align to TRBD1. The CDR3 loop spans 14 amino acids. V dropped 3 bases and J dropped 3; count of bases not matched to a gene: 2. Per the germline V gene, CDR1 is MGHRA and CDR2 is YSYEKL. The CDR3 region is CASSQGQHNQPQHF. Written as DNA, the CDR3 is TGCGCCAGCAGCCAGGGACAGCACAATCAGCCCCAGCATTTT.

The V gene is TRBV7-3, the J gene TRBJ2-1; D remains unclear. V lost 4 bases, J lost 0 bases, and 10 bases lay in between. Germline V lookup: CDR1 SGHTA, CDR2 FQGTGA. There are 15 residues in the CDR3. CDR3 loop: CASSSLSSSYNEQFF. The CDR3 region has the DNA TGTGCCAGCAGCTCCCTCTCGAGCTCCTACAATGAGCAGTTCTTC.

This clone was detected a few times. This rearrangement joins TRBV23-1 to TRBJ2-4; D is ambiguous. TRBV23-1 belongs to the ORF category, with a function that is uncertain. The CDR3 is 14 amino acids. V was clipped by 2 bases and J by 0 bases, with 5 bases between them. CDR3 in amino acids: CASSQQLAKNIQYF. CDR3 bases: TGCGCCAGCAGTCAACAGTTAGCCAAAAACATTCAGTACTTC.

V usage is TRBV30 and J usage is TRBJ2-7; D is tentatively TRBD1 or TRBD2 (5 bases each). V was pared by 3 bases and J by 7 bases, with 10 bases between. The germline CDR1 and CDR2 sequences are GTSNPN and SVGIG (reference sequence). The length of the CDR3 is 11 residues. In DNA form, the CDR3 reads TGTGCCTGGAGCGAGGGGTCAGAGCAGTACTTC. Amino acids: CAWSEGSEQYF.

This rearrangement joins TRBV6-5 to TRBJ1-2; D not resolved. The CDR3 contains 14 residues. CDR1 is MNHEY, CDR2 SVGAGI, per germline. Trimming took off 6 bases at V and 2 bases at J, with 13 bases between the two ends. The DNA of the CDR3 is TGTGCCAGCAGCTTCCGACTGAAGAACTATGGCTACACCTTC. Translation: CASSFRLKNYGYTF.

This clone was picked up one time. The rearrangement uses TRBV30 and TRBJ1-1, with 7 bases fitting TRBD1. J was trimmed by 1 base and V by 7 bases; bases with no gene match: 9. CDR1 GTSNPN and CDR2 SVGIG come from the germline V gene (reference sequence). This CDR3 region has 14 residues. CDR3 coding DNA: TGTGCCTATGACCGACAGGGCCCGAACACTGAAGCTTTCTTT. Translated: CAYDRQGPNTEAFF.

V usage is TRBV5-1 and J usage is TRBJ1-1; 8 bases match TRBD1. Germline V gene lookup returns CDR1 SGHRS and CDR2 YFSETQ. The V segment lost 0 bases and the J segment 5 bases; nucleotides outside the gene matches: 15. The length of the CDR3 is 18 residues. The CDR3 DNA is TGCGCCAGCAGCTTGGCTAGGACAGGGAATGAATCCCTAACTGAAGCTTTCTTT. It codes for CASSLARTGNESLTEAFF.

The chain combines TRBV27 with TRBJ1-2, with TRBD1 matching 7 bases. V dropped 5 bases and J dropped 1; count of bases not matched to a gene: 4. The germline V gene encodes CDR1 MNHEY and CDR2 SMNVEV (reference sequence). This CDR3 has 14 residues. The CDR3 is CASSGQGVNYGYTF. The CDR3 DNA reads TGTGCCAGCAGTGGGCAGGGGGTTAACTATGGCTACACCTTC.

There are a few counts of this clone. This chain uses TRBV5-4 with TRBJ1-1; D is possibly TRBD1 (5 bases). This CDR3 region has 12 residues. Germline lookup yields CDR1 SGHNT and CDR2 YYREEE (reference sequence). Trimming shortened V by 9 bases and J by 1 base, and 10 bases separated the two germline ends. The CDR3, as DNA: TGTGCCACCCAGACAGAGAACACTGAAGCTTTCTTT. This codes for CATQTENTEAFF.

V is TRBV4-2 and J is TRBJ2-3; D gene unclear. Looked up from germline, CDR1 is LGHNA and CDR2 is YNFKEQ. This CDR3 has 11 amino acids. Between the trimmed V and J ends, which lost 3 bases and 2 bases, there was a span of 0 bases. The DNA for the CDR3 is TGTGCCAGCAGCCACACAGATACGCAGTATTTT. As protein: CASSHTDTQYF.

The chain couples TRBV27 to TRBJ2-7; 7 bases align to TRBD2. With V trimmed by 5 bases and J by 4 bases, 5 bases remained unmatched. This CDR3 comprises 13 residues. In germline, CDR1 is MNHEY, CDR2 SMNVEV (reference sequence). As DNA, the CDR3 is TGTGCCAGCAGTGCGGGAGAGACATACGAGCAGTACTTC. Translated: CASSAGETYEQYF.

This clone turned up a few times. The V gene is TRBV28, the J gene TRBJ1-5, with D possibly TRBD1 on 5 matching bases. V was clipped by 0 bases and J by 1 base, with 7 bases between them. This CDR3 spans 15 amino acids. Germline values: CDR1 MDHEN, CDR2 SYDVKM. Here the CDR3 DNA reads TGTGCCAGCAGTTTATGGCCAGGGAGCAATCAGCCCCAGCATTTT. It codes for CASSLWPGSNQPQHF.

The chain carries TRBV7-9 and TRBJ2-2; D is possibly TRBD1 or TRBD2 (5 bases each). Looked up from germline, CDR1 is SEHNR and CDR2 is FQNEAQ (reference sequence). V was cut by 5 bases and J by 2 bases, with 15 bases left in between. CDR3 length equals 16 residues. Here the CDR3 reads CASSASEGPNTGELFF. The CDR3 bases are TGTGCCAGCAGCGCGTCCGAGGGGCCCAACACCGGGGAGCTGTTTTTT.

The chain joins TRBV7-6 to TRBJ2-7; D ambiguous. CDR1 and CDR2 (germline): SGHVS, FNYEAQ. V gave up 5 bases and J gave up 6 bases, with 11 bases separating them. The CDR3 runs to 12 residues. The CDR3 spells CASSVFQAEQYF. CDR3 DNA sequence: TGTGCCAGCAGCGTCTTCCAAGCCGAGCAGTACTTC.

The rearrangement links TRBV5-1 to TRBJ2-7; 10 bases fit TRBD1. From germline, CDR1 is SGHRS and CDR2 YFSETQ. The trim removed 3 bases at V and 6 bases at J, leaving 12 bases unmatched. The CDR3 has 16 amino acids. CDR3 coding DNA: TGCGCCAGCAGCTGGACGACAGGGGGCAAAGTAGGCGAGCAGTACTTC. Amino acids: CASSWTTGGKVGEQYF.

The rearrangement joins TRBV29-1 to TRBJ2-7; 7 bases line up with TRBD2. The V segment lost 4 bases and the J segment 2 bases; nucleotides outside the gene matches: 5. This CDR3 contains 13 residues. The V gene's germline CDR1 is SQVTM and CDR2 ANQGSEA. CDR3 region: CSVVRGGAYEQYF. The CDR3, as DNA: TGCAGCGTTGTTCGGGGAGGGGCCTACGAGCAGTACTTC.